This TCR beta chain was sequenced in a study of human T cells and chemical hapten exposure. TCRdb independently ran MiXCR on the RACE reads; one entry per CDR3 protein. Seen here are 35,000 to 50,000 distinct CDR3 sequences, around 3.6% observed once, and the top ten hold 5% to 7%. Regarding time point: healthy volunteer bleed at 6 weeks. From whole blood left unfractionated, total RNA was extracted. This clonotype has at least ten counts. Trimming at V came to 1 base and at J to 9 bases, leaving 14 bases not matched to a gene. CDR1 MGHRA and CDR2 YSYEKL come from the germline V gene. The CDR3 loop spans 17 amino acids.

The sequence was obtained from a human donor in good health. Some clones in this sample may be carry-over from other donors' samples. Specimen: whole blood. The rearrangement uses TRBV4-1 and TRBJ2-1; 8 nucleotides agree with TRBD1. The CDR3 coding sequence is TGCGCCAGCAGCCAAGCGGTCAGGGGGCGTATTCAGGGTGAGCAGTTCTTC. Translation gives CASSQAVRGRIQGEQFF.